This T cell receptor (beta chain) came from a study of T cell changes during pregnancy in multiple sclerosis. Germline-derived CDR1 and CDR2 are LGHNA and YNFKEQ. This CDR3 comprises 16 residues. Trimming shortened V by 0 bases and J by 2 bases, and 10 bases separated the two germline ends. In this sample, this clone turned up once. Sequencing was performed with immunoSEQ multiplex PCR; in TCRdb, only in-frame clones are kept and a portion is missing. The sample holds approximately 97,000 clones, 91% seen once. The chain has TRBV4-2 and TRBJ2-2; no reliable D call. This sequence originates from a female donor in good health, enrolled as a control in a pregnancy study. The starting material was peripheral blood, obtained after pregnancy. The CDR3 loop is CASSQERNRNTGELFF. In DNA, the CDR3 is TGTGCCAGCAGCCAAGAAAGGAACAGAAACACCGGGGAGCTGTTTTTT.